This TCR beta chain was documented in a study of cytomegalovirus exposure and HLA in healthy donors. Study observations and caveats: It was 150 to 200 TCR beta chains that were listed as cytomegalovirus-associated. In vitro checks showed that three CMV-associated chains really do target CMV antigens.

Note on this clone: As yet, its antigen is unknown.

Clones were sequenced by immunoSEQ multiplex PCR, and TCRdb holds only the in-frame ones, with some missing. Of about 180,000 clones in the sample, around 84% were seen once. The donors were part of the roughly 130-subject validation cohort, which stood apart from the roughly 730-subject first cohort. This CDR3 has 17 amino acids. Germline V lookup: CDR1 MDHEN, CDR2 SYDVKM. The V end lost 7 bases, the J end lost 5 bases, and 27 bases lay between the germline ends. The V call is TRBV28, the J call TRBJ2-7; D may be TRBD1 (6 bases). The sample was PBMCs. This sequence originates from a man aged 18 to 29 in good health and CMV-seropositive. CDR3 sequence reads: CASKPRVGGSLWDEQYF. CDR3 nucleotide sequence: TGTGCCAGCAAACCCAGAGTAGGGGGATCGCTTTGGGACGAGCAGTACTTC.